The present T cell receptor beta chain was sequenced within a study of T-cell memory formation after mild COVID-19 (dated by TCRdb to the early 2020s). Broadly, across the study: Most TCR sequence clusters were specific to one of the two donors. T-cell clones expanding and contracting after mild COVID-19 in two donors were tracked by longitudinal TCRalpha and TCRbeta repertoire sequencing. Two young, previously healthy adult volunteers made up the cohort, one male and one female. The investigation overall reported the following: Contracting CD4+ clones appeared mostly in the CM and EM memory subsets, whereas CD8+ clones were enriched in EMRA. SARS-CoV-2 specificity of the second-wave clones peaking on day 37 was not confirmed. Some responding clones were detected in pre-infection memory, which suggested that pre-existing cross-reactive memory T cells had joined the SARS-CoV-2 response. From day 15 to 85, contracting clones showed balanced CD4/CD8 phenotypes, whereas a second wave of clones that expanded from day 15 to 37 leaned towards CD4+. Only a couple of mild cases were covered by the study, and larger cohorts that include severe cases with pre-infection samples were considered necessary.

This clonotype was counted ten times or more. Its antigen has not been determined. Base qualities are not recorded, but no much larger clone differs from it by a single base. V sheds 0 bases and J sheds 5 bases, leaving 7 bases between their ends. CDR1 and CDR2, per the germline V gene (reference sequence), are SEHNR and FQNEAQ. From the cysteine up to the phenylalanine, the CDR3 has a length of 13 residues. The retained sequence is limited to the CDR3, 39 bases, with the frame set at the first base. Ficoll-Paque density gradient centrifugation was the method used to isolate PBMCs. This sample was sequenced with an Illumina NovaSeq 6000. TCRalpha and TCRbeta cDNA libraries were constructed by 5'RACE with constant-segment primers, with sample barcodes and unique molecular identifiers being introduced. Trizol reagent was used to extract RNA from every sample. Library amplification was performed in two PCR steps, and a second sample barcode and Illumina TruSeq adapters were introduced in the second step. The libraries were sequenced on an Illumina NovaSeq using 2 x 150 bp paired-end reads. The authors processed their data as follows. The reads were demultiplexed and collapsed into UMI-guided consensus sequences using migec v1.2.7. With mixcr v2.1.11, UMI consensuses were aligned to TRA and TRB V and J templates and assembled into clonotypes. A clonotype was counted as expanded or contracted only if both edgeR and NoisET called the change significant, with noise models trained on biological replicates. For edgeR calls, a false discovery rate-adjusted p below 0.01 and a log2 fold-change threshold of 1 were applied. PCA with hierarchical clustering of max-normalized trajectories of the 1000 most abundant clonotypes was used as exploratory dynamics analysis. The CD4 or CD8 phenotype of responding clones was assigned using the separately sequenced CD4+ and CD8+ repertoires. The public reads were reprocessed in TCRdb via fastp at Q25 and MiXCR, keeping in-frame beta chains. Each CDR3 protein gets just one entry, which takes the most common genes and DNA from the rows behind it. The V and J calls come from TCRdb's annotation, not from the publication. This sample gives about 57,000 distinct CDR3 sequences in total; 10% to 15% of them show up just once. Approximately 24% of the sample belongs to the ten largest clones.

Recombination joined TRBV7-9 with TRBJ2-5, with no reliable assignment of the D segment. The specimen sequenced was PBMCs or a T cell subset sorted from them (not recorded which). The sequence came from a man younger than 35 who had mild COVID-19 (a few samples of this study predate the infection). The sample titles of this study are shuffled in the database, so cell type and time point are left out; the donor was told from shared clones. For the CDR3, the sequence is CASSLANLETQYF. The DNA is as follows: TGTGCCAGCAGCTTAGCGAATCTGGAGACCCAGTACTTC.